What follows are 21 T cell receptor beta chains derived from one specimen sequenced in a study of cytomegalovirus exposure and HLA in healthy donors. The study ran its PCR with 60 Vbeta and 13 Jbeta primers. The table came from immunoSEQ multiplex PCR; TCRdb's copy has only in-frame clones and leaves some out. The sample contains 150,000 to 200,000 clones, 80% of which appear only once. Sequences were obtained from PBMCs. The receptors here all came from a middle-aged woman in good health and CMV-seronegative.

In regard to this clone: Other DNA sequences of this sample code for an identical CDR3. The gene calls are TRBV27 and TRBJ2-1, with a possible D match to TRBD2 (5 bases). The CDR3 is 13 residues long. The germline V gene has CDR1 MNHEY and CDR2 SMNVEV (reference sequence). V was shortened by 6 bases and J by 10 bases, with 16 bases between the two germline ends. The CDR3 region has the DNA TGTGCCAGCAGCTGGACGGGCCCGGGGGAGCAGTTCTTC. This sequence encodes CASSWTGPGEQFF.

On this clone itself: One junction end disagrees with the germline gene, perhaps due to a read error. This chain joins TRBV7-7 and TRBJ1-2, with 8 bases that match TRBD1. The germline V gene has CDR1 SSHAT and CDR2 FNYEAQ (reference sequence). This CDR3 contains 15 residues. The CDR3 loop is CASSVDGQGENGYTF. For the CDR3, the DNA is TGTGCTAGCAGCGTAGACGGACAGGGCGAGAATGGCTACACCTTC.

The chain links TRBV9 to TRBJ2-7; D is possibly TRBD2 (5 bases). The CDR3 consists of 15 residues. V was trimmed by 0 bases and J by 4 bases, leaving 14 bases between them. The germline V gene has CDR1 SGDLS and CDR2 YYNGEE. The CDR3 nucleotides are TGTGCCAGCAGCGTAGTCGGGAAAGGCCCTTACGAGCAGTACTTC. It translates to CASSVVGKGPYEQYF.

This clone was detected ten times or more. V is TRBV4-3 and J is TRBJ1-4, with D uncertain. CDR3 length: 14 residues. V was cut by 0 bases and J by 6 bases, with 8 bases left in between. Germline assignment: CDR1 LGHNA and CDR2 YSLEER. The CDR3 region has the DNA TGCGCCAGCAGCCAAGATTTCGGAGATGAAAAACTGTTTTTT. It specifies CASSQDFGDEKLFF.

This chain joins TRBV10-3 and TRBJ2-3; 13 positions agree with TRBD2. The CDR3 has 16 amino acids. V shed 6 bases and J 2 bases; nucleotides not matched to a gene: 5. The germline V gene encodes CDR1 ENHRY and CDR2 SYGVKD. The CDR3 DNA is TGTGCCATCAGGCCGACTAGCGGGGGGATCACAGATACGCAGTATTTT. Translated, it gives CAIRPTSGGITDTQYF.

J is TRBJ2-2 and V is TRBV7-9; a weak D match, TRBD2 (5 bases). Germline-derived CDR1 and CDR2 are SEHNR and FQNEAQ (reference sequence). The CDR3 consists of 13 residues. The ends were cut back, 4 bases at V and 5 bases at J, with 8 bases in the middle. The CDR3 spells CASSSGETGELFF. The CDR3 DNA reads TGTGCCAGCAGCTCCGGGGAGACCGGGGAGCTGTTTTTT.

This chain links TRBV11-1 with TRBJ1-3; D gene unclear. The CDR3 length is 15 residues. Per germline, CDR1 SGHAT and CDR2 FQDESV (reference sequence). Trimming cost V 2 bases and J 1 base, with 9 bases left between them. The CDR3 DNA is TGTGCCAGCAGCTTAAACGGGGAATCTGGAAACACCATATATTTT. This codes for CASSLNGESGNTIYF.

This clone was observed a single time. CDR3 loop: CASSPGGGEAFF. CDR3 in DNA: TGTGCCAGCAGCCCGGGAGGCGGGGAAGCTTTCTTT. The chain recombines TRBV7-9 with TRBJ1-1; D not certain. Trimming cost V 5 bases and J 8 bases, with 12 bases left between them. Germline V gene sequence: CDR1 SEHNR, CDR2 FQNEAQ (reference sequence). The CDR3 sequence is 12 residues long.

This chain connects TRBV28 to TRBJ2-7; the D gene is possibly TRBD2 (6 bases). The CDR3 extends over 14 amino acids. Looked up from germline, CDR1 is MDHEN and CDR2 is SYDVKM. Between the trimmed V and J ends, which lost 11 bases and 4 bases, there was a span of 21 bases. The CDR3 DNA is TGTGCCGCTGCGGGGCGGGGAGGTCTTTACGAGCAGTACTTC. Translation gives CAAAGRGGLYEQYF.

V is TRBV7-6 and J is TRBJ2-7; tentative D call: TRBD2 (7 bases). Trimming took 1 base from V and 3 from J, leaving 13 bases between them. The CDR3 spans 15 residues. Germline V gene lookup returns CDR1 SGHVS and CDR2 FNYEAQ. The CDR3 protein is CASSLESGGVYEQYF. The CDR3 DNA is TGTGCCAGCAGCTTAGAGTCGGGGGGCGTCTACGAGCAGTACTTC.

The chain has TRBV11-3 and TRBJ1-1; no clear D gene. Germline-derived CDR1 and CDR2 are SGHNT and YENEEA. This CDR3 is built from 15 residues. The V end was cut by 1 base, the J end by 1 base, with 10 bases between. CDR3 sequence reads: CASSLVVGPNTEAFF. The CDR3 DNA reads TGTGCCAGCAGCTTAGTTGTGGGCCCGAACACTGAAGCTTTCTTT.

This clone appeared a few times. The V call is TRBV9, the J call TRBJ2-2; TRBD2 matches 11 bases. The ends lost 0 bases at V and 0 bases at J; junction bases unmatched: 1. The CDR3 extends over 17 amino acids. Germline loops: CDR1 SGDLS, CDR2 YYNGEE. The CDR3 nucleotides are TGTGCCAGCAGCGTAGCACTAGCGGGGGCGAACACCGGGGAGCTGTTTTTT. As protein: CASSVALAGANTGELFF.

The rearrangement uses TRBV25-1 and TRBJ2-5, with D perhaps TRBD1 (6 bases). There are 14 residues in the CDR3. Germline-derived CDR1 and CDR2 are MGHDK and SYGVNS. The V end was cut by 6 bases, the J end by 0 bases, with 11 bases between. The DNA of the CDR3 is TGTGCCAGCAGCCGGGACACTCACCAAGAGACCCAGTACTTC. Amino acids: CASSRDTHQETQYF.

Notes on this clone: The final CDR3 position lacks the conserved phenylalanine or tryptophan, pointing to a likely read error. This chain links TRBV20-1 with TRBJ2-7; 7 bases are a match to TRBD1. There are 10 residues in the CDR3. CDR1 DFQATT and CDR2 SNEGSKA come from the germline V gene (reference sequence). V dropped 8 bases and J dropped 6; count of bases not matched to a gene: 4. The CDR3 bases are TGCAGTTTATACAGGGGCGAGCAGTACTGC. This translates into CSLYRGEQYC.

The gene calls are TRBV18 and TRBJ1-2; TRBD1 matches 12 bases. The V segment lost 5 bases and the J segment 4 bases; nucleotides outside the gene matches: 5. The CDR3 runs to 15 residues. CDR1 is KGHSH, CDR2 LQKENI, per germline. Here the CDR3 reads CASSIPGQGAYGYTF. The CDR3 nucleotides are TGTGCCAGCTCAATTCCGGGACAGGGGGCCTATGGCTACACCTTC.

This chain joins TRBV11-2 and TRBJ2-7; possibly TRBD2 for D (6 bases). CDR3 length: 16 residues. The V end was cut by 1 base, the J end by 7 bases, with 20 bases between. Per the germline V gene, CDR1 is SGHAT and CDR2 is FQNNGV. As DNA, the CDR3 is TGTGCCAGCAGCTTAGTCAAGGGAGACGAGGGAGGTGAGCAGTACTTC. It codes for CASSLVKGDEGGEQYF.

This chain joins TRBV25-1 and TRBJ2-5, with 8 bases matching TRBD1. The J call could be wrong; TRBJ2-7 is a better fit for the DNA end. CDR1 MGHDK and CDR2 SYGVNS come from the germline V gene. This CDR3 contains 13 residues. CDR3 in amino acids: CASTEDRAYEQYF. In DNA, the CDR3 is TGTGCCAGCACCGAGGACAGGGCCTACGAGCAGTACTTC.

The chain recombines TRBV18 with TRBJ2-5; TRBD1 matches at 7 bases. V was clipped by 1 base and J by 4 bases; unmatched bases: 6. The V gene's germline CDR1 is KGHSH and CDR2 LQKENI. This CDR3 has 15 amino acids. DNA of the CDR3: TGTGCCAGCTCACCACTGGTAGGGGGCGGAGAGACCCAGTACTTC. Translated: CASSPLVGGGETQYF.

The sample holds a few counts of this clone. One end of the junction fails to match germline, which may point to a read error. The rearrangement uses TRBV6-5 and TRBJ2-6; D possibly corresponds to TRBD1 (5 bases). Germline values: CDR1 MNHEY, CDR2 SVGAGI. This CDR3 comprises 13 residues. Here the CDR3 reads CASSSSGANGLTF. The CDR3 DNA sequence: TGTGCCAGCAGCAGCTCTGGGGCCAACGGCCTGACTTTC.

The chain joins TRBV27 to TRBJ2-5, with TRBD2 matching over 8 bases. Germline V gene lookup returns CDR1 MNHEY and CDR2 SMNVEV (reference sequence). With V trimmed by 6 bases and J by 5 bases, 11 bases remained unmatched. The CDR3 loop spans 15 amino acids. As DNA, the CDR3 is TGTGCCAGCAGCCGCGGAGGAGCGGGGGACGAGACCCAGTACTTC. This gives the protein CASSRGGAGDETQYF.

This clone was found a few times. The chain recombines TRBV6-4 with TRBJ1-2, with 7 bases aligning to TRBD1. V dropped 1 base and J dropped 2; count of bases not matched to a gene: 10. The germline gives CDR1 MRHNA, CDR2 SNTAGT. The CDR3 totals 17 residues. For the CDR3, the DNA is TGTGCCAGCAGTGACTGTCGGGACAGCAAACAGAACTATGGCTACACCTTC. This gives the protein CASSDCRDSKQNYGYTF.